These T cell receptor beta chains were read from a single sample in a study of blood T cell repertoires in COVID-19. Repertoires were generated with immunoSEQ multiplex PCR, while TCRdb's copy carries only in-frame clones and drops some. The data show 130,000 to 150,000 clones, 84% seen once. Input material: peripheral blood. These receptors all stem from a human donor in a cohort sampled during active COVID-19. CDR3s leave out the opening cysteine and the closing phenylalanine or tryptophan. D genes are given only for firm matches.

v_call	d_call	j_call	cdr3_aa
TRBV5-4	TRBD1	TRBJ2-2	ASSSGQWGSTGELF
TRBV7-2	TRBD1	TRBJ2-1	ASSSRTGGRNEQF
TRBV27	-	TRBJ1-1	ASSSRIWGTKNTEAF
TRBV5-1	-	TRBJ1-2	ASRAVEQGDYGYT
TRBV18	-	TRBJ1-5	ASSPGGTQPQH
TRBV6-6	-	TRBJ2-3	ASSLTVKGNTDTQY
TRBV7-2	-	TRBJ1-2	ASSLLQANYGYT
TRBV19	-	TRBJ1-1	ASRTDTMNTEAF
TRBV15	TRBD1	TRBJ2-7	ATSSGSGGYEQY
TRBV29-1	-	TRBJ2-7	SVESGYEQY
TRBV9	-	TRBJ2-2	ASSADTGELF
TRBV6-5	-	TRBJ1-2	ASNPTVNYGYT
TRBV2	TRBD2	TRBJ2-1	ASPDSSGGAFEQF
TRBV19	-	TRBJ1-6	ASSGNRASNSPLH